The present entry profiles one T cell receptor beta chain with its context. What it recognizes is unknown. TCRdb's table, derived via immunoSEQ multiplex PCR, lists solely in-frame clones and lacks some. Of under 90,000 clones listed, approximately 86% are singletons. The CDR3 runs to 13 residues. The trim removed 5 bases at V and 4 bases at J, leaving 1 base unmatched. CDR1 is MGHDK, CDR2 SYGVNS, per germline. This entry belongs to a study of OX40 agonist ivuxolimab in advanced cancers. Turning to the study itself: Participants averaged around 60 years of age (range about 23 to 80) and were 82.7% male. The study, taken as a whole, reports: At 0.1 to 3.0 mg/kg, CD4+ and CD8+ blood T cells expanded clonally by week 6.

The rearrangement links TRBV25-1 to TRBJ1-1; 10 bases match TRBD1. The sample in question was CD4+ or CD8+ T cells sorted from blood, obtained in a trial of the OX40 agonist ivuxolimab. The receptor comes from an adult with an advanced solid tumor such as melanoma, head and neck, liver or kidney cancer. The CDR3 is CASSRTGGTEAFF. In DNA form, the CDR3 reads TGTGCCAGCAGTAGGACAGGGGGCACTGAAGCTTTCTTT.